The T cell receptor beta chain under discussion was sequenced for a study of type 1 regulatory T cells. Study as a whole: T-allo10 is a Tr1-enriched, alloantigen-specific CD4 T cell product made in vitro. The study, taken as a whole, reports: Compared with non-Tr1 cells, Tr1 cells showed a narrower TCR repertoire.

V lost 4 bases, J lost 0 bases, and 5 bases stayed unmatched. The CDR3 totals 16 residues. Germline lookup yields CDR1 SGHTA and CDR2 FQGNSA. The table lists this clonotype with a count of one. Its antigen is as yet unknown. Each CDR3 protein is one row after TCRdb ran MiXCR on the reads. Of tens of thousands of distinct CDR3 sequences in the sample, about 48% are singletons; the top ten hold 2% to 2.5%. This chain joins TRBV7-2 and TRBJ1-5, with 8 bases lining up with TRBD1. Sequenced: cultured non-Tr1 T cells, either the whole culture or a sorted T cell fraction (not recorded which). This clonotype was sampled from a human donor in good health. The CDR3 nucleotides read TGTGCCAGCAGCTCCATGGGACAGGCTAGCAATCAGCCCCAGCATTTT. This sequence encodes CASSSMGQASNQPQHF.